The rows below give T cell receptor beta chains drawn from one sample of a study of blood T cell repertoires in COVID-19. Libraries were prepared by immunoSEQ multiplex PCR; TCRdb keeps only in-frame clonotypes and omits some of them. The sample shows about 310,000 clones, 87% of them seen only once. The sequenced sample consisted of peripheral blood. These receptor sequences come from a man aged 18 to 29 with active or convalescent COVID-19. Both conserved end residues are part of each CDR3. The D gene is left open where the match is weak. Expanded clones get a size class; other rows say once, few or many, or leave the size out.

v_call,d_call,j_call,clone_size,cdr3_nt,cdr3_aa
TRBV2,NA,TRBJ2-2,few,TGTGCCAGCAGTCAGGGGGGCCGAGGCACCGGGGAGCTGTTTTTT,CASSQGGRGTGELFF
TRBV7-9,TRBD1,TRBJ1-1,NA,TGTGCCAGCAGCGCGACAGGGTCCTCGAACACTGAAGCTTTCTTT,CASSATGSSNTEAFF
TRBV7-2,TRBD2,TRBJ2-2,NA,TGTGCCAGCAGAACCGGGACTACTCACTTCGGGGAGCTGTTTTTT,CASRTGTTHFGELFF
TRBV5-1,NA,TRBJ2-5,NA,TGCGCCAGCAGTAATCCCCGGGGGCAAGAGACCCAGTACTTC,CASSNPRGQETQYF
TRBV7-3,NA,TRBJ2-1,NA,TGTGCCAGCAGCTTAGGTAGCTCCTACAATGAGCAGTTCTTC,CASSLGSSYNEQFF
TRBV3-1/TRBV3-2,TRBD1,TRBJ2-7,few,TGTGCCAGCAGCCAAGGACAGGGGTGGCACTCCTACGAGCAGTACTTC,CASSQGQGWHSYEQYF
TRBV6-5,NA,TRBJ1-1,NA,TGTGCCAGCAGTCGACAGGTTATGAACACTGAAGCTTTCTTT,CASSRQVMNTEAFF
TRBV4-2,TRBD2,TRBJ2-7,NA,TGTGCCAGCAGCCAAGTGGGACTACTAGCGGGTACCCACGAGCAGTACTTC,CASSQVGLLAGTHEQYF
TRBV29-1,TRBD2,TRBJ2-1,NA,TGCAGCGTTCGGGCTAGCGGGGAAGAATTTGGTGAGCAGTTCTTC,CSVRASGEEFGEQFF
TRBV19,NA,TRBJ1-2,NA,TGTGCCAGTAGTATAGGCCCCGGACAGTATAATGGCTACACCTTC,CASSIGPGQYNGYTF
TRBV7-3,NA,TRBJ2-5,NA,TGTGCCAGCAGCTCACGACCTTGGGGCGAAGGGGAGACCCAGTACTTC,CASSSRPWGEGETQYF
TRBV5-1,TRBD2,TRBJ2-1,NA,TGCGCCAGCAGCTTCCCCACCGGGACTAGCGCCCTCAATGAGCAGTTCTTC,CASSFPTGTSALNEQFF
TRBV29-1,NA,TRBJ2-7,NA,TGCAGCGTGGGGACATGGAAGGGGATCTACGAGCAGTACTTC,CSVGTWKGIYEQYF
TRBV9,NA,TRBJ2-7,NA,TGTGCCAGCAGCCCCAAGCTCGGTTCGAGGGAGCAGTACTTC,CASSPKLGSREQYF
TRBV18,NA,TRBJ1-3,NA,TGTGCCAGCTCCCCCGACGGGGGGGGGACCTCTGGAAACACCATATATTTT,CASSPDGGGTSGNTIYF
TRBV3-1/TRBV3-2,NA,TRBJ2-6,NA,TGTGCCAGCAGCCAGATAGCGGTCCGTGTAGGGGCCAACGTCCTGACTTTC,CASSQIAVRVGANVLTF
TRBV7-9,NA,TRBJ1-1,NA,TGTGCCAGCAGCTTAGCGCGAGGGAACACTGAAGCTTTCTTT,CASSLARGNTEAFF
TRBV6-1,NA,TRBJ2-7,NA,TGTGCCAGCAGTGAACAGGGCTACGAGCAGTACTTC,CASSEQGYEQYF
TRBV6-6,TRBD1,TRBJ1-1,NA,TGTGCCAGCAGTCGGGACAGGGGGCGGGTAAGCACTGAAGCTTTCTTT,CASSRDRGRVSTEAFF
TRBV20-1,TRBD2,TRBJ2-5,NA,TGCAGTGCTAGTTTTTCGGCGTGGGGAGGGACAGAGACCCAGTACTTC,CSASFSAWGGTETQYF
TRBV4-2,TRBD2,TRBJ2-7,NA,TGTGCCAGCAGCCACCAAGGGAGGGCGGGATACGAGCAGTACTTC,CASSHQGRAGYEQYF
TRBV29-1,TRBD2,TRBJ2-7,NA,TGCAGCGTTACTAGCGGGAGCTACGAGCAGTACTTC,CSVTSGSYEQYF
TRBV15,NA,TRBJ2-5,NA,TGTGCCACCAGCACCACTGGAGAGACCCAGTACTTC,CATSTTGETQYF
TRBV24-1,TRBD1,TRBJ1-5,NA,TGTGCCACCAGTGACTGGACAGGAGGTAGCAATCAGCCCCAGCATTTT,CATSDWTGGSNQPQHF
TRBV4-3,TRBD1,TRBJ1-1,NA,TGCGCCAGCTCGTACAGGGGCGGAACTGAAGCTTTCTTT,CASSYRGGTEAFF
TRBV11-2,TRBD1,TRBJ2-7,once,TGTGCCAGCAGACGACATGGGACAGGGGACTACGAGCAGTACTTC,CASRRHGTGDYEQYF
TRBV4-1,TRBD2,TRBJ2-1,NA,TGCGCCAGCAGCCAGCTACCCGGGACTAGCGTATACAATGAGCAGTTCTTC,CASSQLPGTSVYNEQFF
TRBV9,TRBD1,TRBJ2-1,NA,TGTGCCAGCAGCGTAGTTGGCAGGGGGATCCATGAGCAGTTCTTC,CASSVVGRGIHEQFF
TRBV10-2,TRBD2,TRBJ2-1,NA,TGCGCCAGCAGGACTAGCGGGATCAATGAGCAGTTCTTC,CASRTSGINEQFF
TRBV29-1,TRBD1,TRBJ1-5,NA,TGCAGCGTTGGGGGCACAGGGGATAGCAGTCAGCATTTT,CSVGGTGDSSQHF
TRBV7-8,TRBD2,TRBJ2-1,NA,TGTGCCAGCAGCTTAGCCTTCGGGGGGGCAACGGAGCAGTTCTTC,CASSLAFGGATEQFF
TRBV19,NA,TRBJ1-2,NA,TGTGCCAGTAGAGTCGCGGGAAGTAATGGCTACACCTTC,CASRVAGSNGYTF
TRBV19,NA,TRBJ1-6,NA,TGTGCCAGTAATACAGGACAGCATAATTCACCCCTCCACTTT,CASNTGQHNSPLHF
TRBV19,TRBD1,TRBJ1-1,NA,TGTGCCAGTAGTGCACACCTGGGACAGCTAGCTTTCTTT,CASSAHLGQLAFF
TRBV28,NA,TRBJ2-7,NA,TGTGCCAGCAGGGGCCGAAGCTCCTACGAGCAGTACTTC,CASRGRSSYEQYF
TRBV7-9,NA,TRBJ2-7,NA,TGTGCCAGCAGCCCCATCAGGGATTACGAGCAGTACTTC,CASSPIRDYEQYF
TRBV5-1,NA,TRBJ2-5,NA,TGCGCCAGCAGGTTGACGGGGGGCGCGGAGGAGACCCAGTACTTC,CASRLTGGAEETQYF
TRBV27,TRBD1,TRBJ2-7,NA,TGTGCCAGCAGTTCAAGTTACGGGGACAGGACCTACGAGCAGTACTTC,CASSSSYGDRTYEQYF
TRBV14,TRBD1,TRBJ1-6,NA,TGTGCCAGCAGCCCGGGACAGGGGTATTCACCCCTCCACTTT,CASSPGQGYSPLHF
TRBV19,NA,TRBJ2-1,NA,TGTGCCAGTAGTACGACTCCATACAATGAGCAGTTCTTC,CASSTTPYNEQFF
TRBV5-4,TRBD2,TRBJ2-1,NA,TGTGCCAGCAGCTTTCGTTTTACTAGCGGGTACAATGAGCAGTTCTTC,CASSFRFTSGYNEQFF